This record concerns one T cell receptor beta chain sequence. As yet, its antigen is unknown. At the Johns Hopkins FTIC core, DNA taken from cultured CD4+ T cells was sequenced by way of the Oncomine TCR Beta short-read assay. Genomic DNA was isolated from CD4+ T cells that had been cultured. One entry per CDR3 protein, called by TCRdb with MiXCR from the PCR reads. This repertoire shows 9,500 to 15,000 distinct CDR3 sequences, roughly 44% found once; its top ten account for 18%. This specimen comes from a study of vaccination and CD4 T cells after COVID-19. General study points: Researchers report that a median roughly 86% of reactive clones in convalescent patients surfaced only post-vaccination. Convalescent patients displayed spike mono-reactivity in 304 of 307 vaccine-specific clones.

This sample's treatment: roughly 11-day PBMC culture with coronavirus spike peptide pools or control peptides (ViraFEST assay). The CDR3 loop spans 13 amino acids. V shed 9 bases and J 7 bases; nucleotides not matched to a gene: 3. CDR1 is MNHNS and CDR2 is SASEGT in the germline V gene. The rearrangement links TRBV6-1 to TRBJ1-6; 10 bases are shared with TRBD1. Sequencing was carried out using cultured CD4+ T cells from blood. The clonotype originates from a human donor with COVID-19. The CDR3 reads CASGGQGNSPLHF. CDR3 coding DNA: TGTGCCAGTGGGGGACAGGGGAATTCACCCCTCCACTTT.